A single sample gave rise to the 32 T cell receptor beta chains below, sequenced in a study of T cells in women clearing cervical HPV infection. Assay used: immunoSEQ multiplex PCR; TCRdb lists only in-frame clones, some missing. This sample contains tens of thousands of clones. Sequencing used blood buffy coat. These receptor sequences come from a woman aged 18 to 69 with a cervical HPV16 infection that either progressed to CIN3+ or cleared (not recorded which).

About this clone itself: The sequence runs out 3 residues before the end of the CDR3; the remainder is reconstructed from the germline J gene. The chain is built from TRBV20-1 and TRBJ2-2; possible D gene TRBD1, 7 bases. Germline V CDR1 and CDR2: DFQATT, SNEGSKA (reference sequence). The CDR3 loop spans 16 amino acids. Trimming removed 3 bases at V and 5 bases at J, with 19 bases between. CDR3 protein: CSASRSATGRTGELFF. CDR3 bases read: TGCAGTGCTAGTCGTTCGGCGACAGGGAGGACCGGGGAG.

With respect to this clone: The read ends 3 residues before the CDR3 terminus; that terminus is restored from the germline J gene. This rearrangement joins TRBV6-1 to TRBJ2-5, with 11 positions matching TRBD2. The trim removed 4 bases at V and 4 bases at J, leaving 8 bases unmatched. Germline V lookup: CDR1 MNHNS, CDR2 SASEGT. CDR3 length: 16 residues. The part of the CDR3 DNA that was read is TGTGCCAGCAGTGCGCCAACTAGCGGGGGTGGAGAGACC. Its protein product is CASSAPTSGGGET. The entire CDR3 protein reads CASSAPTSGGGETQYF.

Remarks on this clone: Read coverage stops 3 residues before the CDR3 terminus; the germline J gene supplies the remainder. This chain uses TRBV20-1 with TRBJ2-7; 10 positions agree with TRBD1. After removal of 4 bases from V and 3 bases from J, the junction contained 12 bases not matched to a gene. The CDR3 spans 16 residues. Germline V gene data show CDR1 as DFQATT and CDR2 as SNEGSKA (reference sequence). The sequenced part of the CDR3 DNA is TGCAGTGCTACCATGACCAAGCGGGACAGGGGCTACGAG. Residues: CSATMTKRDRGYE. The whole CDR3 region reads CSATMTKRDRGYEQYF.

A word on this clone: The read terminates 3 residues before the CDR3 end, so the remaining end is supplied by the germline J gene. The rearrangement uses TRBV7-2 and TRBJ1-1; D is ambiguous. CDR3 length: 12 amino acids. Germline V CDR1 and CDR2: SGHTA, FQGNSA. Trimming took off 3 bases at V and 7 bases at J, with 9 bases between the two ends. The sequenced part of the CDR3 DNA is TGTGCCAGCAGCTTGGGTTCAGGTGAA. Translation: CASSLGSGE. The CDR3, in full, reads CASSLGSGEAFF.

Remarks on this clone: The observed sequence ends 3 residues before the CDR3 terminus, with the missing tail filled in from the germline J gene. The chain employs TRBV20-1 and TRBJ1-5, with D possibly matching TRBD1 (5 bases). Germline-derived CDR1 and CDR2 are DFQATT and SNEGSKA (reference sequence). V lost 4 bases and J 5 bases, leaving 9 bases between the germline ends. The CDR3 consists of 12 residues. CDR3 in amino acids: CSATPTDQPQHF. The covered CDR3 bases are TGCAGTGCTACACCGACAGATCAGCCC.

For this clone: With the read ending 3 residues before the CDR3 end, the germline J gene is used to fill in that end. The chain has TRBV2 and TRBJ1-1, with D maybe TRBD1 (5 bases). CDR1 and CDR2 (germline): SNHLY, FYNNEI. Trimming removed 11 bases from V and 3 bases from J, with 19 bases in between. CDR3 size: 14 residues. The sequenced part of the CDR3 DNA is TGTGCCGGGGCCATACCGGGATCGGACACTGAA. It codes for CAGAIPGSDTE. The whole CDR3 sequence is CAGAIPGSDTEAFF.

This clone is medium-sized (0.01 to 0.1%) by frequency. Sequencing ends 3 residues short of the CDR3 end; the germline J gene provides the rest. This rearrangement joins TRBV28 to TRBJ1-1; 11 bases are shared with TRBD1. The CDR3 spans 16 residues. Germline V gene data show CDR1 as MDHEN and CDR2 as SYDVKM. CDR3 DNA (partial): TGTGCCAGCAAGACAGGACAGGGGGCTATTGTTTTAGGA. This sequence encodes CASKTGQGAIVLG. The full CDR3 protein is CASKTGQGAIVLGAFF.

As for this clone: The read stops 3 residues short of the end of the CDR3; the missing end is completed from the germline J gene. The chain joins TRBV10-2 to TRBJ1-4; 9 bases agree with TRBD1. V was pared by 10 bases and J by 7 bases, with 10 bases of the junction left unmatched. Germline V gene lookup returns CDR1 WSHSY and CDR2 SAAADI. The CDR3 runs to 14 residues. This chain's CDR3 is CATNGGQGSEKLFF. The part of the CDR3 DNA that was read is TGCGCCACCAATGGGGGACAGGGAAGTGAAAAA.

CDR3 DNA, as far as it was read: TGTGCCAGCAGCCAAGTCAAAGGGACTCTCAACTACGAG. This gives the protein CASSQVKGTLNYE. The full CDR3 reads CASSQVKGTLNYEQYF. The gene calls are TRBV4-2 and TRBJ2-7; D perhaps matches TRBD2 (6 bases). Read coverage stops 3 residues before the CDR3 terminus; the germline J gene supplies the remainder. This CDR3 comprises 16 residues. Germline V gives CDR1 LGHNA, CDR2 YNFKEQ. Trimming took off 1 base at V and 3 bases at J, with 16 bases between the two ends.

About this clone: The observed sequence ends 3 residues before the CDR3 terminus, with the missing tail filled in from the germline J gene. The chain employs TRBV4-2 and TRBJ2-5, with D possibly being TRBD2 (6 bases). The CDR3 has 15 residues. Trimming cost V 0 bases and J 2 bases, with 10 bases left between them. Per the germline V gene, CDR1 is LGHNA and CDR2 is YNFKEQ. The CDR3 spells CASSQERGGQETQYF. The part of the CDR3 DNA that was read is TGTGCCAGCAGCCAAGAACGAGGAGGGCAAGAGACC.

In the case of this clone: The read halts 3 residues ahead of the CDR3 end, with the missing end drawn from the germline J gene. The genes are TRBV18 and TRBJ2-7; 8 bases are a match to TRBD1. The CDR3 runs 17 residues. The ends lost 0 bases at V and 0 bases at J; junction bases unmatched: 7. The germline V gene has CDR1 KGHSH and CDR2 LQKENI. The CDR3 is CASSPPKGTGVSYEQYF. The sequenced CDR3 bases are TGTGCCAGCTCACCACCGAAGGGGACAGGCGTCTCCTACGAG.

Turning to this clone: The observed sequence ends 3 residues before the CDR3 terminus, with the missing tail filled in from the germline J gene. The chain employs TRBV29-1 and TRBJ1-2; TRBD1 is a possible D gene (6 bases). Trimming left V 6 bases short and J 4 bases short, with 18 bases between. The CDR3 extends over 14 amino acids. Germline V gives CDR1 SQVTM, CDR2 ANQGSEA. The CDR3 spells CSVKTGSGGYGYTF. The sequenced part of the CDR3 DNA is TGCAGCGTCAAAACAGGGTCAGGTGGCTATGGC.

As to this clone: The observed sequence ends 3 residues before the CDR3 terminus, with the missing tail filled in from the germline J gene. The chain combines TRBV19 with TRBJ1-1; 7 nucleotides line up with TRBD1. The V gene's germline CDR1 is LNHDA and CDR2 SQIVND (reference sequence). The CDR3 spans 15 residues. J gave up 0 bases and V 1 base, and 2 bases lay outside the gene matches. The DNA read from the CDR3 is TGTGCCAGTAGTATAGGGGGGACAGTGAACACTGAA. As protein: CASSIGGTVNTE. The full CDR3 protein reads CASSIGGTVNTEAFF.

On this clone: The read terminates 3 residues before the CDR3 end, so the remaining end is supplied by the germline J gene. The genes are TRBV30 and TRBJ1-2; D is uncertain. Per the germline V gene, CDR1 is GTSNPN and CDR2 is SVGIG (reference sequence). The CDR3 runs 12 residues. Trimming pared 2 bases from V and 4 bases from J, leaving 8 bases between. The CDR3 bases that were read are TGTGCCTGGAGTAAGGACTCCTATGGC. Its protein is CAWSKDSYG. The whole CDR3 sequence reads CAWSKDSYGYTF.

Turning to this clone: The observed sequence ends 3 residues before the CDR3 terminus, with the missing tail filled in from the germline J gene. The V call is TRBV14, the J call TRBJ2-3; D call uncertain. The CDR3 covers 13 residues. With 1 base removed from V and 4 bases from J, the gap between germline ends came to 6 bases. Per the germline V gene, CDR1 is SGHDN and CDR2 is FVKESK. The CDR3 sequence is CASSQVAADTQYF. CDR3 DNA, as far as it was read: TGTGCCAGCAGCCAAGTAGCCGCAGATACG.

The CDR3 bases that were read are TGTGCCAGCAGCCTCTCGACTAGCGCATACGAG. As protein: CASSLSTSAYE. The complete CDR3 reads CASSLSTSAYEQYF. The chain uses TRBV7-9 and TRBJ2-7; 8 bases align to TRBD2. The sequenced fragment ends 3 residues before the CDR3 boundary, so the rest is inferred from the germline J gene. CDR3 length: 14 residues. Looked up from germline, CDR1 is SEHNR and CDR2 is FQNEAQ (reference sequence). V lost 5 bases to trimming and J lost 4 bases; unmatched junction nucleotides: 7.

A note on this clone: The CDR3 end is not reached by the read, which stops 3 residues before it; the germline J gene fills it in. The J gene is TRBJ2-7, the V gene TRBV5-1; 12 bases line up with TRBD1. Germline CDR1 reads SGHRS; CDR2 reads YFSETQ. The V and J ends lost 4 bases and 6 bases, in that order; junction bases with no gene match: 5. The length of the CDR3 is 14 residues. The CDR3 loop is CASSDGTGGVEQYF. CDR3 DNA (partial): TGCGCCAGCAGCGACGGGACAGGGGGCGTCGAG.

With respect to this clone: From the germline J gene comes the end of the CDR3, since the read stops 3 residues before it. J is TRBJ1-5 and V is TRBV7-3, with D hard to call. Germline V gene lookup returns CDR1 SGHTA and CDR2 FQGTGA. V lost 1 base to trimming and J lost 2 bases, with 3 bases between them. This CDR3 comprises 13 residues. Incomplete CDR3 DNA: TGTGCCAGCAGCTTAAAGGGCAATCAGCCC. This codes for CASSLKGNQP. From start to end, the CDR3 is CASSLKGNQPQHF.

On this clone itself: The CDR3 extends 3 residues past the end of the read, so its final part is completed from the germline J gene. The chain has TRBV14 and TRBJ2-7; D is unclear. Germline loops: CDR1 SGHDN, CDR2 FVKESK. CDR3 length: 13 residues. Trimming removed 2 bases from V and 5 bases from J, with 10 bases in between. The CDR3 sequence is CASSQPSLNEQYF. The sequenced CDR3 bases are TGTGCCAGCAGCCAACCCAGTTTAAACGAG.

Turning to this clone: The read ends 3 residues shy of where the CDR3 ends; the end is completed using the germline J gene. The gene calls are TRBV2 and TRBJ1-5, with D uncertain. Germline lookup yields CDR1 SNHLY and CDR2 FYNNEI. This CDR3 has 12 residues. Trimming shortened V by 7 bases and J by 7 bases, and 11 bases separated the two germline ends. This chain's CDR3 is CASTVGYQPQHF. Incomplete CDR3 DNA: TGTGCCAGCACCGTAGGGTACCAGCCC.

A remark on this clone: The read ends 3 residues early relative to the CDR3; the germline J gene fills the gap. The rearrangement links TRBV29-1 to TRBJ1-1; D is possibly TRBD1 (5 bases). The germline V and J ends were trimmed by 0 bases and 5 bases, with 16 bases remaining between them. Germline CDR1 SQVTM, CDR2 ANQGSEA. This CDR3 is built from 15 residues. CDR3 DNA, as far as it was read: TGCAGCGTTGAAGACTCTCGGGGGGGATGGACTGAA. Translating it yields CSVEDSRGGWTE. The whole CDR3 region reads CSVEDSRGGWTEAFF. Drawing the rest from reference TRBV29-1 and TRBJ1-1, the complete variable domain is SAVISQKPSRDICQRGTSLTIQCQVDSQVTMMFWYRQQPGQSLTLIATANQGSEATYESGFVIDKFPISRPNLTFSTLTVSNMSPEDSSIYLCSVEDSRGGWTEAFFGQGTRLTVV.

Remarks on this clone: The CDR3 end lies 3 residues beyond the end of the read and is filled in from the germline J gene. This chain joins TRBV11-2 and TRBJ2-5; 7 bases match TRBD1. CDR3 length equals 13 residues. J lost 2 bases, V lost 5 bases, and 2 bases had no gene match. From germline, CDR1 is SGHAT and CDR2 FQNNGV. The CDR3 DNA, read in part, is TGTGCCAGCAGCCCGGACAGGCAAGAGACC. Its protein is CASSPDRQET. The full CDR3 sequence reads CASSPDRQETQYF.

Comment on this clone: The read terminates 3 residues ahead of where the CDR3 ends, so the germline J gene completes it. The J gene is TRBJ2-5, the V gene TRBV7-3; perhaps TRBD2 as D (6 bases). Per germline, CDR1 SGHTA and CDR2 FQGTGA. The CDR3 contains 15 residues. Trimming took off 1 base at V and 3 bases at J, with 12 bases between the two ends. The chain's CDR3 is CASSLSTGVEETQYF. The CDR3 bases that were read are TGTGCCAGCAGCTTAAGTACGGGGGTGGAAGAGACC.

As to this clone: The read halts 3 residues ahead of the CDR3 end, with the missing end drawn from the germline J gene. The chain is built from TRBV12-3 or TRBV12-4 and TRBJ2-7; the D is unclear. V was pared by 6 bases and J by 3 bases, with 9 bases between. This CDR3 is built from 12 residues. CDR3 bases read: TGTGCCAGCAGCCCAGATCTCTACGAG. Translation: CASSPDLYE. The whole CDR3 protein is CASSPDLYEQYF.

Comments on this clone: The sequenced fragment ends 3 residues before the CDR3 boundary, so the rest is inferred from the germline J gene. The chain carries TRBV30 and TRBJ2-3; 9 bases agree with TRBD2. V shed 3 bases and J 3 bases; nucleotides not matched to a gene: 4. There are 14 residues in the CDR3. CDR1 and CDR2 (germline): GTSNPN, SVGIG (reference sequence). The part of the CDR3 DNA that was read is TGTGCCTGGAGACCGGGACTAGCAACAGATACG. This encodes CAWRPGLATDT. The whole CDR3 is CAWRPGLATDTQYF.

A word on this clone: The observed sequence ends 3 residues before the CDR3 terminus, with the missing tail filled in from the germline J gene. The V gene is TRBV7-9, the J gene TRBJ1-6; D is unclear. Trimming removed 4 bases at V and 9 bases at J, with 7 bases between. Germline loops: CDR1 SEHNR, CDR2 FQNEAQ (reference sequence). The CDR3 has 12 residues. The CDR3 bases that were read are TGTGCCAGCAGCTCCCCCGGTTCACCC. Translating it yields CASSSPGSP. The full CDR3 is CASSSPGSPLHF.

The part of the CDR3 DNA that was read is TGCAGTGCTAGAGATCGGGGGGAAGGATCGAACACTGAA. Its translation: CSARDRGEGSNTE. The whole CDR3 sequence reads CSARDRGEGSNTEAFF. The rearrangement links TRBV20-1 to TRBJ1-1, with D perhaps TRBD1 (5 bases). The read falls 3 residues short of the CDR3 end, and the missing part is taken from the germline J gene. V was clipped by 0 bases and J by 1 base, with 15 bases between them. Germline CDR1 reads DFQATT; CDR2 reads SNEGSKA (reference sequence). The CDR3 is 16 amino acids.

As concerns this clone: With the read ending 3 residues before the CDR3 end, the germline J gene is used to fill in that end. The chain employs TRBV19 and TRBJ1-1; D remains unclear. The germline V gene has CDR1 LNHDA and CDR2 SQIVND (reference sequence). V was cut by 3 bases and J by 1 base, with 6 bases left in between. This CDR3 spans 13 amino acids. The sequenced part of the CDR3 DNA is TGTGCCAGTAGTATCCTCGGGAACACTGAA. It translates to CASSILGNTE. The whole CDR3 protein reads CASSILGNTEAFF.

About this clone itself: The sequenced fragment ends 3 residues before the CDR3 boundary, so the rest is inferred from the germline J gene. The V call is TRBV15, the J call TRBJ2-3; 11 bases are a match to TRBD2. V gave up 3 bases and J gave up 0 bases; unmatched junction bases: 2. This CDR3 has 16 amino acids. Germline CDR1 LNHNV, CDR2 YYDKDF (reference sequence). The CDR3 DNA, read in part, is TGTGCCACCAGCAGCCGACTAGCGGGGAGCACAGATACG. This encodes CATSSRLAGSTDT. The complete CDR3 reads CATSSRLAGSTDTQYF.

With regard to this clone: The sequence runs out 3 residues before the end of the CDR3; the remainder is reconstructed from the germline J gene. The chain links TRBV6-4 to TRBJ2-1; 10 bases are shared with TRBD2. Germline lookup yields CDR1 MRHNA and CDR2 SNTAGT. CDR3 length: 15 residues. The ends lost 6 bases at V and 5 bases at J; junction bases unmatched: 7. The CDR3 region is CASSPTSGENNEQFF. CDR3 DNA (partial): TGTGCCAGCAGCCCCACTAGCGGGGAGAACAATGAG.

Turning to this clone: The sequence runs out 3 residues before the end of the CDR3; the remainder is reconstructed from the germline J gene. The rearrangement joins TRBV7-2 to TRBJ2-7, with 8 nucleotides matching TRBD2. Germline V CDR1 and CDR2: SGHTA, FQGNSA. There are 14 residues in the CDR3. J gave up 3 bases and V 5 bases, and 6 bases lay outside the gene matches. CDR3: CASSHPGTSYEQYF. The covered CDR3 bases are TGTGCCAGCAGCCACCCCGGGACTAGCTACGAG. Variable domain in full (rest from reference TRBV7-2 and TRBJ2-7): GAGVSQSPSNKVTEKGKDVELRCDPISGHTALYWYRQSLGQGLEFLIYFQGNSAPDKSGLPSDRFSAERTGGSVSTLTIQRTQQEDSAVYLCASSHPGTSYEQYFGPGTRLTVT.

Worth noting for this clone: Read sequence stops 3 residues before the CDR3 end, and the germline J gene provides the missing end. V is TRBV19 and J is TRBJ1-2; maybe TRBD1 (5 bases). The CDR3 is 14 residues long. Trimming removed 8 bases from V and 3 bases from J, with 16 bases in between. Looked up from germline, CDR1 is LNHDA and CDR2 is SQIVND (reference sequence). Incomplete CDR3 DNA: TGTGCCAGTTTGCGTGAGGCGGGGGACTATGGC. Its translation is CASLREAGDYG. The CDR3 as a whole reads CASLREAGDYGYTF.